A single sample gave rise to the 26 T cell receptor beta chains below, sequenced in a study of OX40 agonist ivuxolimab in advanced cancers. Sequencing was performed with immunoSEQ multiplex PCR; in TCRdb, only in-frame clones are kept and a portion is missing. The table shows approximately 67,000 clones, with 85% occurring only once. The starting material was CD4+ or CD8+ T cells sorted from blood, obtained in a trial of the OX40 agonist ivuxolimab. Every receptor here comes from an adult with an advanced solid tumor such as melanoma, head and neck, liver or kidney cancer.

This chain joins TRBV28 and TRBJ1-1; D remains ambiguous. Germline V CDR1 and CDR2: MDHEN, SYDVKM. Trimming took off 6 bases at V and 0 bases at J, with 5 bases between the two ends. The CDR3 consists of 12 residues. DNA of the CDR3: TGTGCCAGCAGCGGTATGAACACTGAAGCTTTCTTT. This encodes CASSGMNTEAFF.

This rearrangement joins TRBV28 to TRBJ2-7; 7 bases line up with TRBD1. CDR1 is MDHEN and CDR2 is SYDVKM in the germline V gene. This CDR3 is built from 12 residues. V shed 6 bases, J shed 4 bases, and the junction held 3 bases outside the gene matches. The DNA for the CDR3 is TGTGCCAGCAGATTGACAGGGTACGAGCAGTACTTC. It yields the protein CASRLTGYEQYF.

The chain combines TRBV28 with TRBJ1-2; tentative D call: TRBD1 (6 bases). CDR1 is MDHEN, CDR2 SYDVKM, per germline. Trimming took 5 bases from V and 3 from J, leaving 10 bases between them. The CDR3 has 13 amino acids. The DNA of the CDR3 is TGTGCCAGCAGTGGACAGTCCTACTATGGCTACACCTTC. Its protein is CASSGQSYYGYTF.

The chain employs TRBV18 and TRBJ2-1, with D possibly TRBD2 on 5 matching bases. V lost 2 bases to trimming and J lost 6 bases, with 11 bases between them. This CDR3 has 14 amino acids. Per the germline V gene, CDR1 is KGHSH and CDR2 is LQKENI. The CDR3 loop is CASSPGSALNEQFF. As DNA, the CDR3 is TGTGCCAGCTCACCAGGGAGCGCCCTCAATGAGCAGTTCTTC.

The sample holds many counts of this clone. The V gene is TRBV7-2, the J gene TRBJ2-7, with D perhaps TRBD1 (5 bases). The CDR3 spans 12 residues. Per the germline V gene, CDR1 is SGHTA and CDR2 is FQGNSA. Trimming took off 5 bases at V and 5 bases at J, with 10 bases between the two ends. The CDR3: CASSLRVDEQYF. As DNA, the CDR3 is TGTGCCAGCAGCCTCAGGGTGGACGAGCAGTACTTC. The variable domain in full, completed from reference TRBV7-2 and TRBJ2-7, reads GAGVSQSPSNKVTEKGKDVELRCDPISGHTALYWYRQSLGQGLEFLIYFQGNSAPDKSGLPSDRFSAERTGGSVSTLTIQRTQQEDSAVYLCASSLRVDEQYFGPGTRLTVT.

The genes are TRBV6-1 and TRBJ1-1, with 7 nucleotides matching TRBD1. The CDR3 contains 15 residues. The V segment lost 1 base and the J segment 1 base; nucleotides outside the gene matches: 3. Germline CDR1 and CDR2: MNHNS and SASEGT. The CDR3 sequence: CASSEGRTGNTEAFF. CDR3 in DNA: TGTGCCAGCAGTGAAGGGAGGACAGGGAACACTGAAGCTTTCTTT.

The chain links TRBV27 to TRBJ2-1; 10 positions match TRBD2. Germline CDR1 is MNHEY and CDR2 is SMNVEV (reference sequence). This CDR3 is built from 18 residues. Losses at the gene ends were 0 bases for V and 5 bases for J; bases not matched to a gene: 10. The CDR3 is CASSLSPFQREGHNEQFF. As DNA, the CDR3 is TGTGCCAGCAGTTTATCCCCCTTTCAGCGGGAGGGCCACAATGAGCAGTTCTTC.

This clone was recorded only once. The chain joins TRBV18 to TRBJ1-1; 8 bases line up with TRBD1. J was trimmed by 4 bases and V by 6 bases; bases with no gene match: 4. CDR1 KGHSH and CDR2 LQKENI come from the germline V gene. The CDR3 extends over 13 amino acids. The CDR3 sequence is CASSNTGGTEAFF. The CDR3 nucleotides are TGTGCCAGCTCGAATACAGGGGGCACTGAAGCTTTCTTT.

The V gene is TRBV7-2, the J gene TRBJ1-1; D is unclear. Per germline, CDR1 SGHTA and CDR2 FQGNSA. Trimming removed 5 bases from V and 0 bases from J, with 7 bases in between. CDR3 length: 13 amino acids. The CDR3 DNA is TGTGCCAGCAGCCGCCCCGTGAACACTGAAGCTTTCTTT. Translated: CASSRPVNTEAFF.

This clone came up once. The chain employs TRBV6-5 and TRBJ1-1; D not certain. Germline CDR1 is MNHEY and CDR2 is SVGAGI. V was pared by 4 bases and J by 1 base, with 16 bases between. This CDR3 is 16 amino acids long. The CDR3 DNA sequence: TGTGCCAGCAGTTCCCCCCCCGGGTGCGGGAACACTGAAGCTTTCTTT. Protein: CASSSPPGCGNTEAFF.

The V gene is TRBV19, the J gene TRBJ2-6; 8 bases are shared with TRBD1. CDR3 length equals 17 residues. Germline V gene sequence: CDR1 LNHDA, CDR2 SQIVND (reference sequence). V shed 10 bases and J 0 bases; nucleotides not matched to a gene: 11. DNA of the CDR3: TGTGCCACTAACGGGGACAGGCACAGCTCTGGGGCCAACGTCCTGACTTTC. This gives the protein CATNGDRHSSGANVLTF.

The CDR3 coding sequence is TGTGCCAGCAGCTTCCCGGGGTACGAGCAGTACTTC. Its translation: CASSFPGYEQYF. V gene TRBV28 combines with J gene TRBJ2-7; TRBD2 is a possible D gene (5 bases). In germline, CDR1 is MDHEN, CDR2 SYDVKM. The CDR3 is made up of 12 amino acids. Trimming took 6 bases from V and 4 from J, leaving 10 bases between them.

The CDR3 spells CASSLGGRSYEQYF. The CDR3 DNA follows: TGCGCCAGCAGCTTGGGGGGACGGAGCTACGAGCAGTACTTC. The gene calls are TRBV5-1 and TRBJ2-7, with D possibly called TRBD1 or TRBD2 (5 bases each). V shed 0 bases and J shed 3 bases, with 10 bases lying between them. CDR1 and CDR2 (germline): SGHRS, YFSETQ. The CDR3 loop spans 14 amino acids.

This clone was seen just once. This chain joins TRBV11-2 and TRBJ1-1; no firm D call. The CDR3 runs 13 residues. Germline-derived CDR1 and CDR2 are SGHAT and FQNNGV. V shed 3 bases and J shed 1 base, with 6 bases lying between them. Here the CDR3 reads CASSFAENTEAFF. CDR3 bases: TGTGCCAGCAGCTTTGCCGAGAACACTGAAGCTTTCTTT. Full variable domain (rest looked up from reference TRBV11-2 and TRBJ1-1): EAGVAQSPRYKIIEKRQSVAFWCNPISGHATLYWYQQILGQGPKLLIQFQNNGVVDDSQLPKDRFSAERLKGVDSTLKIQPAKLEDSAVYLCASSFAENTEAFFGQGTRLTVV.

The genes are TRBV7-9 and TRBJ2-5; no definite D call. The tail of the sequence fits TRBJ2-7 better, so the J call may be wrong. Germline-derived CDR1 and CDR2 are SEHNR and FQNEAQ (reference sequence). This CDR3 comprises 15 residues. The CDR3 nucleotides are TGTGCCAGCAGCCCCTCTTTAGGGTCCCGCTACGAGCAGTACTTC. Its translation is CASSPSLGSRYEQYF.

The rearrangement links TRBV4-1 to TRBJ2-1, with 8 nucleotides matching TRBD2. Looked up from germline, CDR1 is MGHRA and CDR2 is YSYEKL. With V trimmed by 0 bases and J by 4 bases, 8 bases remained unmatched. This CDR3 has 17 residues. CDR3 sequence (DNA): TGCGCCAGCAGCCAAGATCCCGGACTAGCAGCGTACAATGAGCAGTTCTTC. Translation: CASSQDPGLAAYNEQFF.

The chain uses TRBV6-6 and TRBJ2-3; 9 bases agree with TRBD1. J lost 5 bases, V lost 6 bases, and 9 bases had no gene match. The CDR3 length is 15 residues. Germline V gives CDR1 MNHNY, CDR2 SVGAGI (reference sequence). The chain's CDR3 is CASSPGTGREDTQYF. CDR3 sequence (DNA): TGTGCCAGCAGCCCCGGGACAGGGAGGGAAGATACGCAGTATTTT.

This clone was counted once. The rearrangement joins TRBV7-2 to TRBJ2-7; D is possibly TRBD1 or TRBD2 (5 bases each). The CDR3 runs 13 residues. V was cut by 5 bases and J by 5 bases, with 13 bases left in between. Germline CDR1 SGHTA, CDR2 FQGNSA. CDR3 loop: CASSLGTWDEQYF. The CDR3 region has the DNA TGTGCCAGCAGCCTTGGGACGTGGGACGAGCAGTACTTC.

The chain recombines TRBV7-9 with TRBJ2-3; the match to TRBD2 covers 7 bases. In germline, CDR1 is SEHNR, CDR2 FQNEAQ (reference sequence). The ends lost 3 bases at V and 4 bases at J; junction bases unmatched: 7. This CDR3 is 15 amino acids long. CDR3: CASSFGGRGSDTQYF. The CDR3 DNA follows: TGTGCCAGCAGCTTCGGGGGGAGGGGTTCAGATACGCAGTATTTT.

The rearrangement links TRBV7-9 to TRBJ2-2, with D unclear. Trimming pared 7 bases from V and 1 base from J, leaving 13 bases between. This CDR3 is built from 15 residues. Germline V gene data show CDR1 as SEHNR and CDR2 as FQNEAQ (reference sequence). CDR3 nucleotides: TGTGCCAGCACCTCTCCCCGATTGAACACCGGGGAGCTGTTTTTT. This codes for CASTSPRLNTGELFF.

The J gene is TRBJ1-2, the V gene TRBV7-2, with D perhaps TRBD1 (5 bases). The CDR3 covers 14 residues. Germline V gene lookup returns CDR1 SGHTA and CDR2 FQGNSA. The germline V and J ends were trimmed by 0 bases and 7 bases, with 12 bases remaining between them. The CDR3 loop reads CASSLAQGLGGYTF. Here the CDR3 DNA reads TGTGCCAGCAGCTTAGCCCAGGGTTTAGGTGGCTACACCTTC. Looking up the rest from reference TRBV7-2 and TRBJ1-2 gives the full variable domain: GAGVSQSPSNKVTEKGKDVELRCDPISGHTALYWYRQSLGQGLEFLIYFQGNSAPDKSGLPSDRFSAERTGGSVSTLTIQRTQQEDSAVYLCASSLAQGLGGYTFGSGTRLTVV.

The chain recombines TRBV9 with TRBJ2-5, with D possibly being TRBD1 or TRBD2 (5 bases each). The tail of the sequence fits TRBJ2-7 better, so the J call may be wrong. Germline V gene data show CDR1 as SGDLS and CDR2 as YYNGEE. The CDR3 extends over 14 amino acids. The CDR3 loop reads CASSSHGTGYEQYF. The CDR3 DNA is TGTGCCAGCAGCTCACATGGGACCGGGTACGAGCAGTACTTC.

The rearrangement joins TRBV5-6 to TRBJ2-7, with D perhaps TRBD1 (6 bases). The germline V gene encodes CDR1 SGHDT and CDR2 YYEEEE. V shed 3 bases and J shed 10 bases, with 17 bases lying between them. The length of the CDR3 is 13 residues. CDR3 amino acids: CASSSADRSRQYF. The CDR3 DNA follows: TGTGCCAGCAGCTCGGCCGACAGGTCGAGACAGTACTTC.

Written as DNA, the CDR3 is TGTGCCAGCAGCTTTGAAAGGGTGGAGCTGTTTTTT. It yields the protein CASSFERVELFF. The rearrangement links TRBV5-6 to TRBJ2-2; D uncertain. The CDR3 spans 12 residues. V lost 2 bases and J lost 10, with 9 bases in between. The germline V gene has CDR1 SGHDT and CDR2 YYEEEE. The entire variable domain, with the rest obtained from reference TRBV5-6 and TRBJ2-2, is as follows: DAGVTQSPTHLIKTRGQQVTLRCSPKSGHDTVSWYQQALGQGPQFIFQYYEEEERQRGNFPDRFSGHQFPNYSSELNVNALLLGDSALYLCASSFERVELFFGEGSRLTVL.

This chain joins TRBV6-6 and TRBJ1-1, with TRBD1 matching 10 bases. Germline CDR1 MNHNY, CDR2 SVGAGI (reference sequence). V was pared by 7 bases and J by 5 bases, with 7 bases of the junction left unmatched. This CDR3 is 14 amino acids long. The CDR3: CASIRQGARTEAFF. The CDR3 DNA sequence: TGTGCCAGCATTCGACAGGGGGCGCGGACTGAAGCTTTCTTT.

The rearrangement uses TRBV30 and TRBJ2-3; D may be TRBD2 (5 bases). Trimming shortened V by 1 base and J by 1 base, and 15 bases separated the two germline ends. This CDR3 is built from 16 residues. Germline lookup yields CDR1 GTSNPN and CDR2 SVGIG (reference sequence). The CDR3 DNA sequence: TGTGCCTGGAGTGCACTAGACAACGTTGGCACAGATACGCAGTATTTT. Protein sequence: CAWSALDNVGTDTQYF.